The 9 T cell receptor beta chains below come from one sample, sequenced in a study of blood T cell repertoires in COVID-19. Sequencing used immunoSEQ multiplex PCR; TCRdb keeps in-frame clones, though not all of them. The data show about 15,000 clones, with approximately 83% seen just once and roughly 17% held by the top ten. The sequenced sample was peripheral blood. The receptors stem from a human donor in a cohort sampled during active COVID-19.

The V call is TRBV7-3, the J call TRBJ2-2; no clear D gene. Trimming took 5 bases from V and 6 from J, leaving 19 bases between them. Germline V CDR1 and CDR2: SGHTA, FQGTGA. This CDR3 comprises 16 residues. The CDR3: CASSTTVLMGPGELFF. Written as DNA, the CDR3 is TGTGCCAGCAGCACGACTGTCCTAATGGGTCCCGGGGAGCTGTTTTTT.

The chain couples TRBV5-1 to TRBJ2-1, with D perhaps TRBD2 (6 bases). The CDR3 extends over 14 amino acids. Germline loops: CDR1 SGHRS, CDR2 YFSETQ. Trimming cost V 4 bases and J 0 bases, with 8 bases left between them. CDR3 sequence: CASSDGSSYNEQFF. The CDR3 DNA reads as TGCGCCAGCAGCGACGGGAGCTCCTACAATGAGCAGTTCTTC.

The V call is TRBV6-1, the J call TRBJ1-1; possibly TRBD1 for D (5 bases). The ends were cut back, 2 bases at V and 1 base at J, with 8 bases in the middle. Per germline, CDR1 MNHNS and CDR2 SASEGT. The CDR3 contains 14 residues. CDR3 protein: CASSELRGNTEAFF. CDR3 nucleotides: TGTGCCAGCAGTGAACTAAGGGGGAACACTGAAGCTTTCTTT.

This clone was detected a few times. J is TRBJ1-1 and V is TRBV11-2; D might be TRBD1 (5 bases). The CDR3 loop spans 13 amino acids. Germline V gene sequence: CDR1 SGHAT, CDR2 FQNNGV. Deletions cut 4 bases from V and 4 bases from J, with 10 bases between. The CDR3 nucleotides are TGTGCCAGCAGCTGGAGGGGTTTCACTGAAGCTTTCTTT. As protein: CASSWRGFTEAFF.

This rearrangement joins TRBV5-1 to TRBJ1-1; TRBD1 might be the D (6 bases). Germline CDR1 reads SGHRS; CDR2 reads YFSETQ. The CDR3 consists of 14 residues. V gave up 0 bases and J gave up 1 base, with 7 bases separating them. In nucleotides, the CDR3 is TGCGCCAGCAGCTTGGCAGGGGAGAACACTGAAGCTTTCTTT. Translated, it gives CASSLAGENTEAFF.

The chain has TRBV3-1 (or the pseudogene TRBV3-2) and TRBJ2-3, with TRBD2 matching 7 bases. The trim removed 3 bases at V and 6 bases at J, leaving 3 bases unmatched. Looked up from germline, CDR1 is LGHDT and CDR2 is YNNKEL (reference sequence). The CDR3 length is 13 residues. For the CDR3, the DNA is TGTGCCAGCAGCCATCTGGGGGGGGATACGCAGTATTTT. Protein product: CASSHLGGDTQYF.

The chain carries TRBV5-8 and TRBJ2-7; D gene ambiguous. Trimming took 0 bases from V and 4 from J, leaving 11 bases between them. This CDR3 has 14 amino acids. Per the germline V gene, CDR1 is SGHTS and CDR2 is YDEGEE. CDR3 protein: CASSLVGIGYEQYF. In nucleotides, the CDR3 is TGTGCCAGCAGCTTGGTGGGCATTGGGTACGAGCAGTACTTC.

The J gene is TRBJ2-3, the V gene TRBV5-4, with D perhaps TRBD2 (6 bases). There are 17 residues in the CDR3. Germline assignment: CDR1 SGHNT and CDR2 YYREEE (reference sequence). The V end lost 0 bases, the J end lost 0 bases, and 14 bases lay between the germline ends. The CDR3 loop reads CASSLAVAASSTDTQYF. The DNA for the CDR3 is TGTGCCAGCAGCTTGGCTGTAGCGGCTTCTAGCACAGATACGCAGTATTTT. The entire variable domain, with the rest obtained from reference TRBV5-4 and TRBJ2-3, is as follows: ETGVTQSPTHLIKTRGQQVTLRCSSQSGHNTVSWYQQALGQGPQFIFQYYREEENGRGNFPPRFSGLQFPNYSSELNVNALELDDSALYLCASSLAVAASSTDTQYFGPGTRLTVL.

The chain links TRBV11-1 to TRBJ2-1; D is perhaps TRBD2 (6 bases). The V and J ends lost 5 bases and 9 bases respectively, with 17 bases between them. The CDR3 has 14 amino acids. Germline V gene data show CDR1 as SGHAT and CDR2 as FQDESV (reference sequence). The CDR3 DNA follows: TGTGCCAGCAGCCGGGTGTTTAGCGGAAGTGAGCAGTTCTTC. This encodes CASSRVFSGSEQFF.